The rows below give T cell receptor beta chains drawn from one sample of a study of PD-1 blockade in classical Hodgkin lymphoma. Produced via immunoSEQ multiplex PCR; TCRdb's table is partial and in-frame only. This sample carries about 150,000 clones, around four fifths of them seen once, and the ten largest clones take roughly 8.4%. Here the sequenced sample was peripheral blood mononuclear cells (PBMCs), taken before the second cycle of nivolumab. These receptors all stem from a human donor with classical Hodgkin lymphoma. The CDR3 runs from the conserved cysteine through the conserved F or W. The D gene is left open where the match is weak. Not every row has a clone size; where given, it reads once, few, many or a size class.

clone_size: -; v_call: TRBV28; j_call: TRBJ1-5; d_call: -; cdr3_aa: CASRKGTPQYSNQPQHF; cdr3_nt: TGTGCCAGCAGGAAAGGGACACCCCAATATAGCAATCAGCCCCAGCATTTT
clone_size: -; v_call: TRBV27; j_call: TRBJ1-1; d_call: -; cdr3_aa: CASSLVPFRGAKTEAFF; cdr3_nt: TGTGCCAGCAGTTTAGTTCCCTTTCGGGGGGCAAAGACTGAAGCTTTCTTT
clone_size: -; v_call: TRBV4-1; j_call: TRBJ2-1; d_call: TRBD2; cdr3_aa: CASSQAVLAGGMNEQFF; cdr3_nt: TGCGCCAGCAGCCAAGCCGTCCTAGCGGGGGGGATGAATGAGCAGTTCTTC
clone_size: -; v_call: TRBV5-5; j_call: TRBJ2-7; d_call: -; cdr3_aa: CASSLRGGYEQYF; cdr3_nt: TGTGCCAGCAGCTTAAGAGGGGGCTACGAGCAGTACTTC
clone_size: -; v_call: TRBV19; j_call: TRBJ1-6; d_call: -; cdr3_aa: CASSIGPDMNSPLHF; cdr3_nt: TGTGCCAGTAGTATCGGTCCCGACATGAATTCACCCCTCCACTTT
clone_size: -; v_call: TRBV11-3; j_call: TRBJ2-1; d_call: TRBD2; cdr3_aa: CASSLWSGEGIYNEQFF; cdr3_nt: TGTGCCAGCAGCTTATGGTCCGGGGAGGGGATTTACAATGAGCAGTTCTTC
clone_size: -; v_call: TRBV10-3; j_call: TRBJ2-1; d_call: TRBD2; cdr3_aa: CAISGSGRAYNEQFF; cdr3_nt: TGTGCCATCAGTGGGAGCGGGAGGGCCTACAATGAGCAGTTCTTC
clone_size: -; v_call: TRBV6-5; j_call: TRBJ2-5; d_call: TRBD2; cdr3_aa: CASSTPSGGKTQYF; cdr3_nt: TGTGCCAGCAGTACACCTAGCGGGGGGAAGACCCAGTACTTC
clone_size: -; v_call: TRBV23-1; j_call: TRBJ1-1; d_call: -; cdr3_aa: CASSQSAQVNTEAFF; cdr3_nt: TGCGCCAGCAGTCAATCGGCTCAGGTGAACACTGAAGCTTTCTTT
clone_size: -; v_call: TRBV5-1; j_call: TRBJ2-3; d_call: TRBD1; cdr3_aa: CASRAGGEADTQYF; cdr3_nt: TGCGCCAGCAGGGCAGGGGGTGAGGCAGATACGCAGTATTTT
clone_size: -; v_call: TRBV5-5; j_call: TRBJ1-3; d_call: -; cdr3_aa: CASSPPAGARSGNTIYF; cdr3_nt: TGTGCCAGCAGCCCGCCGGCAGGGGCCCGCTCTGGAAACACCATATATTTT
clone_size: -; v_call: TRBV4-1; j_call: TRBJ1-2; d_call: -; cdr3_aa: CASSQARDYGYTF; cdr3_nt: TGCGCCAGCAGCCAAGCCCGGGACTATGGCTACACCTTC
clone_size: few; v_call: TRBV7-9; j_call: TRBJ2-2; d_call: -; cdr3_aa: CASSFDFTGELFF; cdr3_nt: TGTGCCAGCAGTTTTGACTTCACCGGGGAGCTGTTTTTT
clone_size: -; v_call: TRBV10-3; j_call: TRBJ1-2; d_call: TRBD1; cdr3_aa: CAISGRQGAGYGYTF; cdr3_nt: TGTGCCATCAGTGGTAGACAGGGGGCCGGGTATGGCTACACCTTC
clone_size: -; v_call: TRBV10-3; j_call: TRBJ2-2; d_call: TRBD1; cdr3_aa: CAISEPVRGQGKGTGELFF; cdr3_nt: TGTGCCATCAGTGAGCCTGTTAGGGGACAGGGGAAGGGCACCGGGGAGCTGTTTTTT
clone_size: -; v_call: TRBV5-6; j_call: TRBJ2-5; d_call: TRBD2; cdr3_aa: CASETSGQETQYF; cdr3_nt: TGTGCCAGCGAGACTAGCGGCCAAGAGACCCAGTACTTC
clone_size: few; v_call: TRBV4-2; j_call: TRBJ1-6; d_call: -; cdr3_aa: CASSQGEVSPLHF; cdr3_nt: TGTGCCAGCAGCCAAGGGGAAGTTTCACCCCTCCACTTT
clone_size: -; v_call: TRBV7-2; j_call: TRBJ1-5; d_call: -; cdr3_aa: CASSLVAGNNQPQHF; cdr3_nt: TGTGCCAGCAGCTTAGTTGCCGGGAACAATCAGCCCCAGCATTTT
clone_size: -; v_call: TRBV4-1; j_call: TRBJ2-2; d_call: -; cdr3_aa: CASSQDFDGRRYWELFF; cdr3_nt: TGCGCCAGCAGCCAAGATTTCGACGGGAGACGGTATTGGGAGCTGTTTTTT
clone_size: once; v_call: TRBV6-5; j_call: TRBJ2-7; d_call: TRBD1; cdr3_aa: CASSLGTGVVGEQYF; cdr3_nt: TGTGCCAGCAGTTTGGGGACAGGGGTCGTGGGGGAGCAGTACTTC
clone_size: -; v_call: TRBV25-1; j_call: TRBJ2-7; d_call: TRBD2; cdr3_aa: CASSEGGLAGPYEQYF; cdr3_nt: TGTGCCAGCAGTGAAGGCGGACTAGCGGGACCCTACGAGCAGTACTTC
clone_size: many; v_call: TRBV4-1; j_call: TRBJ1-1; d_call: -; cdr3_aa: CASSGSFGQGAFF; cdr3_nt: -
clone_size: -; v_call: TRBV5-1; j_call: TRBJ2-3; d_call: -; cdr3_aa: CASSLSGRGPPDTQYF; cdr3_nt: TGCGCCAGCAGCTTGTCGGGCAGGGGCCCCCCAGATACGCAGTATTTT
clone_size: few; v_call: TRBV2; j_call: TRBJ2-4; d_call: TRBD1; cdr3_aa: CASSGDRNSPQNIQYF; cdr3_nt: TGTGCCAGCAGTGGGGACAGGAACTCCCCCCAAAACATTCAGTACTTC
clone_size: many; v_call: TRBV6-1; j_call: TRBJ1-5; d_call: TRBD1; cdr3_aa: CASRPGQGSNQPQHF; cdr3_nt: TGTGCCAGCAGACCAGGACAGGGGAGCAATCAGCCCCAGCATTTT
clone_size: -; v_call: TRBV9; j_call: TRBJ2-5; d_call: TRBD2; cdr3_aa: CASTGTSGANGETQYF; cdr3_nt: TGTGCCAGCACCGGGACTAGCGGAGCAAACGGGGAGACCCAGTACTTC
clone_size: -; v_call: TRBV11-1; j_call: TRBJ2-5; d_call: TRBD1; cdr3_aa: CASSRVVAGGTETQYF; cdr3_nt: TGTGCCAGCAGCCGCGTGGTGGCAGGGGGCACAGAGACCCAGTACTTC
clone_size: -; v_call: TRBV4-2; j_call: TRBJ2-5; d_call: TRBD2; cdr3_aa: CASSQDGGRQETQYF; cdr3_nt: TGTGCCAGCAGCCAAGACGGCGGGAGACAAGAGACCCAGTACTTC
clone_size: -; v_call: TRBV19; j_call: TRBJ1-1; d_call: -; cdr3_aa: CASSLGWGLGTEAFF; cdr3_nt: TGTGCCAGTAGCCTAGGATGGGGGCTTGGGACTGAAGCTTTCTTT
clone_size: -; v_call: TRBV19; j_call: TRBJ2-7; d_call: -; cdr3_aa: CASSIGGWVHEQYF; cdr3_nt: TGTGCCAGTAGTATTGGGGGTTGGGTCCACGAGCAGTACTTC
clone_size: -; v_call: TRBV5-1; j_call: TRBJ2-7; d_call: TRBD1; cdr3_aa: CASSLFGTGLYEQYF; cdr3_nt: TGCGCCAGCAGCTTATTCGGGACAGGACTCTACGAGCAGTACTTC
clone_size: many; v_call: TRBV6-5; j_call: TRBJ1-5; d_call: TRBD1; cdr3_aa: CASSYGGQFNQPQHF; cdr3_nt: TGTGCCAGCAGTTACGGGGGACAGTTCAATCAGCCCCAGCATTTT
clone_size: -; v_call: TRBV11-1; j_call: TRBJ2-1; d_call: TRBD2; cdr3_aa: CASSLSGIHDNEQFF; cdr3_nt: TGTGCCAGCAGCCTTAGCGGGATCCATGACAATGAGCAGTTCTTC
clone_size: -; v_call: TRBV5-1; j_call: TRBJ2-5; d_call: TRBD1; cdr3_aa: CASSSLTGAEETQYF; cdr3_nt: TGCGCCAGCAGCTCCTTGACAGGGGCGGAAGAGACCCAGTACTTC
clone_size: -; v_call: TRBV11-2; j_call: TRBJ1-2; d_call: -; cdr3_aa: CASSLEGGPAGYGYTF; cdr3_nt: TGTGCCAGCAGCTTAGAGGGGGGGCCGGCTGGCTATGGCTACACCTTC
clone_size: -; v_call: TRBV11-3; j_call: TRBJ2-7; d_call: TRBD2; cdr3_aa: CASSQTSAYEQYF; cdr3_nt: TGTGCCAGCAGCCAGACTAGCGCCTACGAGCAGTACTTC
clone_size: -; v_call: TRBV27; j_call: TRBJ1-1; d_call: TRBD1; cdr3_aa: CASSPRGTGGVGAFF; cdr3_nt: TGTGCCAGCAGTCCCCGCGGGACAGGGGGCGTGGGGGCTTTCTTT
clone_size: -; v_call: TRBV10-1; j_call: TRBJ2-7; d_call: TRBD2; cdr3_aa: CASSESGTSGRGGSEQYF; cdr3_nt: TGCGCCAGCAGTGAGTCGGGGACTAGCGGGAGAGGTGGGTCCGAGCAGTACTTC
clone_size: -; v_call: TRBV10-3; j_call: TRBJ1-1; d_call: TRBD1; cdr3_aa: CATTFDRDNTEAFF; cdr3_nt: TGTGCCACTACGTTCGACAGGGATAACACTGAAGCTTTCTTT
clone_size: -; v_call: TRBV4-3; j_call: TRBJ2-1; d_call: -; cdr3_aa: CASSHQRTAYNEQFF; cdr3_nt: TGCGCCAGCAGCCACCAACGGACCGCCTACAATGAGCAGTTCTTC
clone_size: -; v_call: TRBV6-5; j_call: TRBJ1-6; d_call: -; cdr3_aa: CASSYSIGGNSPLHF; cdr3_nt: TGTGCCAGCAGTTACTCTATAGGGGGTAATTCACCCCTCCACTTT
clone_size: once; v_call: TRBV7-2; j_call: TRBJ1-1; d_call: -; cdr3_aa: CASSLTPNTEAFF; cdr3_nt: TGTGCCAGCAGCTTAACTCCGAACACTGAAGCTTTCTTT
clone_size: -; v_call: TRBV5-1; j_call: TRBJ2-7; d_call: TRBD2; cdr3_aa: CASSPGELAGAYEQYF; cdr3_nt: TGCGCCAGCAGCCCGGGGGAGCTAGCGGGGGCCTACGAGCAGTACTTC
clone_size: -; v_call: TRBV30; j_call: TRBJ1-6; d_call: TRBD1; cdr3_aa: CAWRDRVIGGPLHF; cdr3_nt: TGTGCCTGGAGGGACAGGGTGATAGGGGGACCCCTCCACTTT
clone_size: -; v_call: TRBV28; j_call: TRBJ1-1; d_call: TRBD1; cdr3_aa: CASRSGQGVTEAFF; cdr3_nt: TGTGCCAGCAGAAGCGGGCAGGGGGTCACTGAAGCTTTCTTT
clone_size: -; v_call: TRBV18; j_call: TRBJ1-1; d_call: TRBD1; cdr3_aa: CASSRQGGENTEAFF; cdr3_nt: TGTGCCAGCTCACGCCAAGGGGGCGAGAACACTGAAGCTTTCTTT
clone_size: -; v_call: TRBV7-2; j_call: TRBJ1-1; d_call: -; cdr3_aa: CASSPASGRAFF; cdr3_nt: TGTGCCAGCAGCCCCGCGTCAGGGCGGGCTTTCTTT
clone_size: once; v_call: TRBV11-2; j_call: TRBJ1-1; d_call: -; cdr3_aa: CASSLGVSLNTEAFF; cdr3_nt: TGTGCCAGCAGCTTAGGCGTGTCTTTGAACACTGAAGCTTTCTTT
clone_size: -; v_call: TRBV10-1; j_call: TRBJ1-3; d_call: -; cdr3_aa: CARRGPDPHSGNTIYF; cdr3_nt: TGCGCCAGAAGGGGTCCCGACCCACACTCTGGAAACACCATATATTTT
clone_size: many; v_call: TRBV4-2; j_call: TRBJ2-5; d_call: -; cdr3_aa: CASSQTRGQGEETQYF; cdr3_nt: TGTGCCAGCAGCCAAACCCGTGGACAAGGGGAAGAGACCCAGTACTTC
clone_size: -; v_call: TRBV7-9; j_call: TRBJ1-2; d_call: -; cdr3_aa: CASSLVVDTTSNYGYTF; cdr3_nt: TGTGCCAGCAGCTTAGTGGTGGATACAACCTCTAACTATGGCTACACCTTC
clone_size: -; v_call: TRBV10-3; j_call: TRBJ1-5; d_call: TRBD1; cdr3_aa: CAIGLGQGLGVNQPQHF; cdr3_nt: TGTGCCATCGGATTGGGACAGGGTCTGGGGGTGAATCAGCCCCAGCATTTT
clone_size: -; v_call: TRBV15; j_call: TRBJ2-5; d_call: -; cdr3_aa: CATSRDSQTQYF; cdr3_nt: TGTGCCACCAGCAGAGATAGCCAGACCCAGTACTTC
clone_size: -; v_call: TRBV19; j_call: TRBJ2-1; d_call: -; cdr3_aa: CASSIFGTGSYNEQFF; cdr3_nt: TGTGCCAGTAGTATATTTGGTACAGGGTCCTACAATGAGCAGTTCTTC
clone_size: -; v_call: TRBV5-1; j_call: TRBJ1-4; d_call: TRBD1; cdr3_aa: CASSLTGGRNEKLFF; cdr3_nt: TGCGCCAGCAGCCTAACAGGGGGCCGTAATGAAAAACTGTTTTTT